The rows below give T cell receptor beta chains drawn from one sample of a study of cytomegalovirus exposure and HLA in healthy donors. Produced via immunoSEQ multiplex PCR; TCRdb's table is partial and in-frame only. The sample comprises 55,000 to 80,000 clones, over 70% of which are singletons, and around 11% rests with the top ten. The source material was PBMCs. The receptor set was obtained from a man aged 70 or older in good health and CMV-seronegative. Each CDR3 is given with its conserved first and last residue. A D gene is named only where the DNA matches it firmly. Only part of the rows carry a size: once, few, many, or a class if the clone is expanded.

clone_size: .
d_call: TRBD1
v_call: TRBV7-2
j_call: TRBJ1-1
cdr3_aa: CASRKQGAGPNTEAFF
cdr3_nt: TGTGCCAGCAGAAAACAGGGGGCCGGGCCTAACACTGAAGCTTTCTTT

clone_size: .
d_call: .
v_call: TRBV5-1
j_call: TRBJ2-7
cdr3_aa: CASSLLAGTAYEQYF
cdr3_nt: TGCGCCAGCAGCTTGCTGGCGGGGACGGCCTACGAGCAGTACTTC

clone_size: .
d_call: .
v_call: TRBV5-1
j_call: TRBJ2-3
cdr3_aa: CASSAAGPSTDTQYF
cdr3_nt: TGCGCCAGCAGCGCGGCGGGGCCGAGCACAGATACGCAGTATTTT

clone_size: .
d_call: .
v_call: TRBV5-8
j_call: TRBJ1-2
cdr3_aa: CASSLGQGLLYGYTF
cdr3_nt: TGTGCCAGCAGCTTAGGTCAGGGGCTTCTCTATGGCTACACCTTC

clone_size: .
d_call: TRBD1
v_call: TRBV27
j_call: TRBJ1-1
cdr3_aa: CASRNPGQAGNTEAFF
cdr3_nt: TGTGCCAGCCGTAATCCCGGACAGGCGGGGAACACTGAAGCTTTCTTT

clone_size: .
d_call: .
v_call: TRBV5-1
j_call: TRBJ2-3
cdr3_aa: CASSMGPGYDTQYF
cdr3_nt: TGCGCCAGCAGCATGGGCCCGGGTTACGATACGCAGTATTTT

clone_size: .
d_call: .
v_call: TRBV19
j_call: TRBJ2-2
cdr3_aa: CASNQGPRAGELFF
cdr3_nt: TGTGCCAGTAACCAGGGGCCTAGAGCCGGGGAGCTGTTTTTT

clone_size: .
d_call: TRBD1
v_call: TRBV30
j_call: TRBJ2-7
cdr3_aa: CAWRGTGGDEQYF
cdr3_nt: TGTGCCTGGAGGGGGACAGGCGGCGACGAGCAGTACTTC

clone_size: .
d_call: .
v_call: TRBV5-1
j_call: TRBJ2-7
cdr3_aa: CASSLGQRHYEQYF
cdr3_nt: TGCGCCAGCAGCTTGGGACAGAGGCACTACGAGCAGTACTTC

clone_size: .
d_call: .
v_call: TRBV19
j_call: TRBJ1-5
cdr3_aa: CASSIEGLQGYSNQPQHF
cdr3_nt: TGTGCCAGTAGTATAGAGGGGCTCCAGGGTTATAGCAATCAGCCCCAGCATTTT

clone_size: once
d_call: .
v_call: TRBV9
j_call: TRBJ2-7
cdr3_aa: CASSAGIKRTPYEQYF
cdr3_nt: TGTGCCAGCAGCGCGGGTATCAAGCGCACGCCCTACGAGCAGTACTTC

clone_size: .
d_call: TRBD1
v_call: TRBV6-1
j_call: TRBJ2-7
cdr3_aa: CASEKSGTAFYEQYF
cdr3_nt: TGTGCCAGCGAGAAATCCGGGACAGCCTTCTACGAGCAGTACTTC

clone_size: .
d_call: TRBD2
v_call: TRBV5-4
j_call: TRBJ2-5
cdr3_aa: CATGRAGEGTQYF
cdr3_nt: TGTGCCACCGGGAGGGCCGGAGAGGGGACCCAGTACTTC

clone_size: .
d_call: .
v_call: TRBV19
j_call: TRBJ1-1
cdr3_aa: CASSIPTALNTEAFF
cdr3_nt: TGTGCCAGTAGTATACCCACAGCTTTGAACACTGAAGCTTTCTTT

clone_size: .
d_call: .
v_call: TRBV19
j_call: TRBJ2-3
cdr3_aa: CATRRSEGGTDTQYF
cdr3_nt: TGTGCCACCCGGAGGTCGGAGGGAGGTACAGATACGCAGTATTTT

clone_size: .
d_call: TRBD1
v_call: TRBV28
j_call: TRBJ2-7
cdr3_aa: CASTTGTGGDEQYF
cdr3_nt: TGTGCCAGCACAACCGGGACAGGGGGCGACGAGCAGTACTTC

clone_size: once
d_call: .
v_call: TRBV7-8
j_call: TRBJ1-3
cdr3_aa: CASSGQGNTIYF
cdr3_nt: TGTGCCAGCAGCGGACAGGGAAACACCATATATTTT

clone_size: .
d_call: TRBD1
v_call: TRBV11-2
j_call: TRBJ2-7
cdr3_aa: CASSSPGDRVYEQYF
cdr3_nt: TGTGCCAGCAGCTCCCCCGGGGACAGGGTCTACGAGCAGTACTTC

clone_size: .
d_call: .
v_call: TRBV7-2
j_call: TRBJ2-5
cdr3_aa: CASSLVRLETQYF
cdr3_nt: TGTGCCAGCAGCTTAGTGCGGTTGGAGACCCAGTACTTC

clone_size: .
d_call: .
v_call: TRBV10-3
j_call: TRBJ2-3
cdr3_aa: CATRRTGPSTDTQYF
cdr3_nt: TGTGCCACCAGGAGGACTGGCCCTAGCACAGATACGCAGTATTTT

clone_size: .
d_call: .
v_call: TRBV5-1
j_call: TRBJ2-5
cdr3_aa: CASSPEGDQYF
cdr3_nt: TGCGCCAGCAGCCCCGAGGGGGACCAGTACTTC

clone_size: few
d_call: .
v_call: TRBV5-1
j_call: TRBJ2-7
cdr3_aa: CASSLGQGGSYEQYF
cdr3_nt: TGCGCCAGCAGCTTGGGACAGGGAGGCTCCTACGAGCAGTACTTC

clone_size: .
d_call: .
v_call: TRBV5-5
j_call: TRBJ1-2
cdr3_aa: CASSNRAWVPNYGYTF
cdr3_nt: TGTGCCAGCAGTAACAGGGCCTGGGTCCCTAACTATGGCTACACCTTC

clone_size: .
d_call: .
v_call: TRBV7-2
j_call: TRBJ2-3
cdr3_aa: CASSRTGNSKADTQYF
cdr3_nt: TGTGCCAGCAGCCGAACGGGGAACAGCAAGGCAGATACGCAGTATTTT

clone_size: .
d_call: TRBD2
v_call: TRBV9
j_call: TRBJ2-5
cdr3_aa: CASSTSPASGLQETQYF
cdr3_nt: TGTGCCAGCAGCACGAGTCCGGCTAGCGGTTTACAAGAGACCCAGTACTTC

clone_size: .
d_call: TRBD1
v_call: TRBV7-2
j_call: TRBJ1-1
cdr3_aa: CASSARGGQGIEAFF
cdr3_nt: TGTGCCAGCAGCGCCCGTGGGGGACAGGGGATTGAAGCTTTCTTT

clone_size: few
d_call: .
v_call: TRBV7-9
j_call: TRBJ1-5
cdr3_aa: CASSLGTYSNQPQHF
cdr3_nt: TGTGCCAGCAGCTTAGGAACCTATAGCAATCAGCCCCAGCATTTT

clone_size: .
d_call: .
v_call: TRBV7-2
j_call: TRBJ1-1
cdr3_aa: CASNIGGGGTEAFF
cdr3_nt: TGTGCCAGCAACATAGGGGGGGGCGGCACTGAAGCTTTCTTT

clone_size: .
d_call: TRBD2
v_call: TRBV18
j_call: TRBJ2-7
cdr3_aa: CASSPPLAARYEQYF
cdr3_nt: TGTGCCAGCTCACCCCCACTAGCGGCTCGTTACGAGCAGTACTTC

clone_size: few
d_call: TRBD1
v_call: TRBV6-4
j_call: TRBJ1-5
cdr3_aa: CASSDSRYRGGQPQHF
cdr3_nt: TGTGCCAGCAGTGACTCTAGGTACAGGGGTGGTCAGCCCCAGCATTTT

clone_size: .
d_call: .
v_call: TRBV9
j_call: TRBJ1-3
cdr3_aa: CASSERPTGGEGNTIYF
cdr3_nt: TGTGCCAGCAGCGAGCGTCCGACAGGAGGCGAGGGAAACACCATATATTTT

clone_size: .
d_call: .
v_call: TRBV12-5
j_call: TRBJ1-5
cdr3_aa: CASGSGDLSNQPQHF
cdr3_nt: TGTGCTAGTGGTTCGGGGGACCTCTCCAATCAGCCCCAGCATTTT

clone_size: .
d_call: .
v_call: TRBV5-1
j_call: TRBJ2-3
cdr3_aa: CASSLGLGDTDTQYF
cdr3_nt: TGCGCCAGCAGCTTGGGGCTAGGGGACACAGATACGCAGTATTTT

clone_size: .
d_call: TRBD1
v_call: TRBV7-9
j_call: TRBJ2-7
cdr3_aa: CASSGWDRENDEQYF
cdr3_nt: TGTGCCAGCAGCGGTTGGGACAGGGAAAACGACGAGCAGTACTTC

clone_size: .
d_call: TRBD1
v_call: TRBV7-2
j_call: TRBJ1-2
cdr3_aa: CASSPGDRVSYGYTF
cdr3_nt: TGTGCCAGCAGCCCAGGGGACAGGGTGAGCTATGGCTACACCTTC

clone_size: .
d_call: .
v_call: TRBV7-8
j_call: TRBJ2-7
cdr3_aa: CASSLLIRQSAYEQYF
cdr3_nt: TGTGCCAGCAGCCTTTTAATTAGACAGTCAGCCTACGAGCAGTACTTC

clone_size: .
d_call: .
v_call: TRBV11-3
j_call: TRBJ1-1
cdr3_aa: CASSLGEGKDTEAFF
cdr3_nt: TGTGCCAGCAGCTTAGGAGAGGGAAAGGACACTGAAGCTTTCTTT

clone_size: .
d_call: .
v_call: TRBV11-2
j_call: TRBJ1-3
cdr3_aa: CASSLDMRRGGNTIYF
cdr3_nt: TGTGCCAGCAGCTTAGATATGAGGCGAGGTGGAAACACCATATATTTT

clone_size: .
d_call: TRBD1
v_call: TRBV18
j_call: TRBJ2-7
cdr3_aa: CASSPRTGPYEQYF
cdr3_nt: TGTGCCAGCTCACCTAGGACAGGGCCGTACGAGCAGTACTTC

clone_size: .
d_call: .
v_call: TRBV5-1
j_call: TRBJ2-5
cdr3_aa: CASSLAQGLGETQYF
cdr3_nt: TGCGCCAGCAGCTTGGCACAGGGATTGGGGGAGACCCAGTACTTC

clone_size: .
d_call: TRBD1
v_call: TRBV5-1
j_call: TRBJ1-2
cdr3_aa: CASSLWDRSLGYTF
cdr3_nt: TGCGCCAGCAGCTTGTGGGACAGAAGTCTTGGCTACACCTTC

clone_size: .
d_call: .
v_call: TRBV19
j_call: TRBJ1-5
cdr3_aa: CASSFDNAPNQPQHF
cdr3_nt: TGTGCCAGTAGTTTCGACAACGCTCCCAATCAGCCCCAGCATTTT

clone_size: few
d_call: .
v_call: TRBV7-9
j_call: TRBJ1-4
cdr3_aa: CASSLAGGGGEKLFF
cdr3_nt: TGTGCCAGCAGCTTAGCGGGCGGGGGCGGTGAAAAACTGTTTTTT

clone_size: .
d_call: TRBD1
v_call: TRBV18
j_call: TRBJ1-4
cdr3_aa: CASSPLGQGSEKLFF
cdr3_nt: TGTGCCAGCTCGCCGCTGGGACAGGGGAGTGAAAAACTGTTTTTT

clone_size: .
d_call: TRBD1
v_call: TRBV6-5
j_call: TRBJ1-4
cdr3_aa: CASSTNRGPGEKLFF
cdr3_nt: TGTGCCAGCAGTACCAACAGGGGGCCGGGTGAAAAACTGTTTTTT

clone_size: .
d_call: TRBD1
v_call: TRBV6-6
j_call: TRBJ2-3
cdr3_aa: CASSHRGFGTDTQYF
cdr3_nt: TGTGCCAGCAGCCACAGGGGATTCGGCACAGATACGCAGTATTTT

clone_size: few
d_call: .
v_call: TRBV7-9
j_call: TRBJ2-7
cdr3_aa: CSSGGLGEQYF
cdr3_nt: TGTTCCAGCGGCGGACTGGGCGAGCAGTACTTC

clone_size: .
d_call: .
v_call: TRBV7-2
j_call: TRBJ1-1
cdr3_aa: CASSSDRLVAFF
cdr3_nt: TGTGCCAGCAGTTCAGACAGGCTTGTGGCTTTCTTT

clone_size: once
d_call: .
v_call: TRBV7-8
j_call: TRBJ2-7
cdr3_aa: CASSLVGGTYEQYF
cdr3_nt: TGTGCCAGCAGCTTAGTTGGGGGGACCTACGAGCAGTACTTC

clone_size: many
d_call: .
v_call: TRBV7-2
j_call: TRBJ2-7
cdr3_aa: CASSRGGYEQYF
cdr3_nt: TGTGCCAGCAGTAGAGGCGGGTACGAGCAGTACTTC

clone_size: .
d_call: .
v_call: TRBV19
j_call: TRBJ1-4
cdr3_aa: CASGTVATNEKLFF
cdr3_nt: TGTGCCAGTGGTACGGTAGCAACTAATGAAAAACTGTTTTTT

clone_size: .
d_call: TRBD1
v_call: TRBV5-1
j_call: TRBJ2-7
cdr3_aa: CASSFGTGEIYEQYF
cdr3_nt: TGCGCCAGCAGCTTCGGGACAGGGGAAATCTACGAGCAGTACTTC

clone_size: .
d_call: TRBD2
v_call: TRBV7-9
j_call: TRBJ2-1
cdr3_aa: CASSLGLAGGQEQFF
cdr3_nt: TGTGCCAGCAGTTTGGGACTAGCGGGGGGGCAGGAGCAGTTCTTC

clone_size: .
d_call: .
v_call: TRBV2
j_call: TRBJ2-7
cdr3_aa: CASSEWYEQYF
cdr3_nt: TGTGCCAGCAGCGAGTGGTACGAGCAGTACTTC

clone_size: few
d_call: .
v_call: TRBV6-6
j_call: TRBJ1-2
cdr3_aa: CASSKTSYTF
cdr3_nt: TGTGCCAGCAGTAAAACAAGCTACACCTTC